The 27 T cell receptor beta chains listed next were all sequenced from one sample in a study of OX40 agonist ivuxolimab in advanced cancers. Libraries were prepared by immunoSEQ multiplex PCR; TCRdb keeps only in-frame clonotypes and omits some of them. The sample includes some 45,000 clones, less than 90% of them seen just once. Sample: CD4+ or CD8+ T cells sorted from blood, taken in a trial of the OX40 agonist ivuxolimab. The receptors shown here come from an adult with an advanced solid tumor such as melanoma, head and neck, liver or kidney cancer.

A few counts support this clone. CDR3 sequence reads: CASSVDGRDFEQYF. In nucleotides, the CDR3 is TGTGCCAGCAGCGTAGACGGGAGGGACTTCGAGCAGTACTTC. The chain links TRBV9 to TRBJ2-7, with 8 bases that match TRBD2. Germline loops: CDR1 SGDLS, CDR2 YYNGEE. V lost 0 bases, J lost 6 bases, and 5 bases stayed unmatched. This CDR3 has 14 residues.

V gene TRBV2 combines with J gene TRBJ1-5; D might be TRBD1 (6 bases). The length of the CDR3 is 15 residues. V lost 5 bases, J lost 2 bases, and 13 bases lay in between. Germline V lookup: CDR1 SNHLY, CDR2 FYNNEI. The CDR3 bases are TGTGCCAGCAGTCGACAGGATAACGGCAATCAGCCCCAGCATTTT. Protein product: CASSRQDNGNQPQHF.

V is TRBV10-3 and J is TRBJ2-5; 8 nucleotides agree with TRBD2. Germline trimming cut 4 bases from V and 1 base from J; bases unmatched to any gene: 2. The germline V gene encodes CDR1 ENHRY and CDR2 SYGVKD. CDR3 length: 14 residues. CDR3 residues: CAISATSGQETQYF. DNA for the CDR3: TGTGCCATCAGTGCCACTAGCGGCCAAGAGACCCAGTACTTC.

The CDR3 DNA follows: TGCGCCAGCAGGAAGTCGCGGGGGGCTCCTGGAGGCTACGAGCAGTACTTC. Translating gives CASRKSRGAPGGYEQYF. The V and J genes are TRBV10-1 and TRBJ2-5; 8 nucleotides match TRBD2. With the DNA end fitting TRBJ2-7 better, the J assignment may be wrong. The CDR3 totals 17 residues. Looked up from germline, CDR1 is WNHNN and CDR2 is SYGVQD (reference sequence).

The chain couples TRBV21-1 to TRBJ2-7; the table's D gene call, TRBD2, was not cross checked with the DNA. TRBV21-1 is a known pseudogene. This CDR3 has 21 residues. As DNA, the CDR3 is TGTGTCAGCAGCAAAGGGACTAACAGGATTCCATCCAAGGGACTATCCTACGAGCAGTACTTC. As protein: CVSSKGTNRIPSKGLSYEQYF.

The rearrangement links TRBV5-1 to TRBJ2-5; TRBD2 aligns across 8 bases. Trimming took 6 bases from V and 4 from J; bases not matched to a gene: 5. CDR1 and CDR2 (germline): SGHRS, YFSETQ. CDR3 length equals 13 residues. This CDR3 is CASTAGERETQYF. Here the CDR3 DNA reads TGCGCCAGCACAGCGGGAGAGCGAGAGACCCAGTACTTC.

This chain links TRBV4-3 with TRBJ1-5; no definite D call. Trimming removed 1 base at V and 2 bases at J, with 15 bases between. The CDR3 contains 17 residues. Germline V CDR1 and CDR2: LGHNA, YSLEER. For the CDR3, the DNA is TGCGCCAGCAGCCAAGTTTTTTATGTGATGGGCAATCAGCCCCAGCATTTT. Amino acids: CASSQVFYVMGNQPQHF.

This chain uses TRBV7-8 with TRBJ1-5; D is uncertain. This CDR3 is built from 14 residues. Germline assignment: CDR1 SGHVS and CDR2 FQNEAQ. V lost 5 bases and J 2 bases, leaving 10 bases between the germline ends. The DNA of the CDR3 is TGTGCCAGCAGCCGGGCCGGGGGCAATCAGCCCCAGCATTTT. It codes for CASSRAGGNQPQHF.

The J gene is TRBJ2-3, the V gene TRBV7-9; D is uncertain. Trimming shortened V by 1 base and J by 11 bases, and 10 bases separated the two germline ends. Germline CDR1 SEHNR, CDR2 FQNEAQ (reference sequence). This CDR3 spans 12 amino acids. CDR3 nucleotides: TGTGCCAGCAGCTTAGAACTACCAAAGCAGTATTTT. Translation: CASSLELPKQYF.

The rearrangement links TRBV4-3 to TRBJ2-3; D is undetermined. The V end was cut by 0 bases, the J end by 7 bases, with 14 bases between. Germline assignment: CDR1 LGHNA and CDR2 YSLEER. CDR3 length: 15 residues. The CDR3 DNA sequence: TGCGCCAGCAGCCAAGATACGTCTGGTGGAAATACGCAGTATTTT. It translates to CASSQDTSGGNTQYF.

V is TRBV28 and J is TRBJ1-2, with D maybe TRBD1 (5 bases). Trimming took 2 bases from V and 4 from J, leaving 11 bases between them. Germline V gene data show CDR1 as MDHEN and CDR2 as SYDVKM. The CDR3 spans 14 residues. The CDR3 DNA reads TGTGCCAGCAGTTTAAATCTGGGGGGCTATGGCTACACCTTC. It yields the protein CASSLNLGGYGYTF.

V and J are TRBV2 and TRBJ1-5; tentative D call: TRBD1 (6 bases). V was cut by 3 bases and J by 1 base, with 13 bases left in between. In germline, CDR1 is SNHLY, CDR2 FYNNEI. The CDR3 covers 16 residues. In nucleotides, the CDR3 is TGTGCCAGCAGTGAGAGGGCAGGGGAGAGCAATCAGCCCCAGCATTTT. Encoded protein: CASSERAGESNQPQHF.

Turning to this clone: One end of the junction is discordant with germline, which a read error may explain. This sequence joins TRBV28 and TRBJ2-1; TRBD2 is a possible D gene (5 bases). The CDR3 loop spans 11 amino acids. CDR1 MDHEN and CDR2 SYDVKM come from the germline V gene. The CDR3 bases are TGTGCCAGCAGCACGGGCAGACCCGGGGTCTTC. Residues: CASSTGRPGVF.

This chain links TRBV29-1 with TRBJ1-4, with TRBD1 matching over 7 bases. Trimming took 6 bases from V and 8 from J; bases not matched to a gene: 9. Germline V CDR1 and CDR2: SQVTM, ANQGSEA. The CDR3 spans 13 residues. For the CDR3, the DNA is TGCAGCGTCGCTCTAGACAGGGTCGAAAAACTGTTTTTT. Its protein product is CSVALDRVEKLFF.

The chain is built from TRBV7-8 and TRBJ2-1; D possibly corresponds to TRBD2 (6 bases). The CDR3 covers 15 residues. V gave up 5 bases and J gave up 1 base, with 12 bases separating them. CDR1 is SGHVS, CDR2 FQNEAQ, per germline. The CDR3 spells CASSPRGRSYNEQFF. The CDR3 coding sequence is TGTGCCAGCAGCCCAAGAGGGAGGTCCTACAATGAGCAGTTCTTC.

The genes are TRBV19 and TRBJ1-1; 11 nucleotides align to TRBD1. There are 15 residues in the CDR3. Looked up from germline, CDR1 is LNHDA and CDR2 is SQIVND (reference sequence). V trimming: 3 bases; J trimming: 5 bases; junction bases outside the gene matches: 5. The CDR3 nucleotides are TGTGCCAGTAGTATTCACCGGGACAGGGGGACTGAAGCTTTCTTT. Translated: CASSIHRDRGTEAFF.

This chain joins TRBV6-5 and TRBJ1-2; 7 nucleotides match TRBD1. Germline CDR1 is MNHEY and CDR2 is SVGAGI. Trimming cost V 7 bases and J 2 bases; bases outside gene matches: 4. The CDR3 runs to 13 residues. The CDR3 reads CASKRTGNYGYTF. The CDR3 DNA follows: TGTGCCAGCAAGAGGACAGGCAACTATGGCTACACCTTC.

The chain has TRBV10-3 and TRBJ1-1; TRBD1 might be the D (6 bases). The CDR3 has 14 residues. The V end lost 2 bases, the J end lost 5 bases, and 12 bases lay between the germline ends. Germline CDR1 and CDR2: ENHRY and SYGVKD. CDR3 nucleotide sequence: TGTGCCATCAGTGAGACAGGGTCCGGGACTGAAGCTTTCTTT. Its protein is CAISETGSGTEAFF.

The rearrangement links TRBV27 to TRBJ1-6, with D perhaps TRBD1 (6 bases). Between the trimmed V and J ends, which lost 5 bases and 9 bases, there was a span of 14 bases. CDR3 length equals 14 residues. Germline lookup yields CDR1 MNHEY and CDR2 SMNVEV (reference sequence). The DNA for the CDR3 is TGTGCCAGCAGTCGGACAGTGAAAGGTTCACCCCTCCACTTT. Translating gives CASSRTVKGSPLHF.

The chain is built from TRBV5-6 and TRBJ1-1, with 7 bases that match TRBD1. Germline CDR1 reads SGHDT; CDR2 reads YYEEEE. The CDR3 has 16 amino acids. V was pared by 0 bases and J by 0 bases, with 5 bases of the junction left unmatched. The chain's CDR3 is CASSLGGRGLNTEAFF. For the CDR3, the DNA is TGTGCCAGCAGCTTGGGAGGGAGGGGGCTGAACACTGAAGCTTTCTTT.

The CDR3 loop is CATSRDRVTNSGNTIYF. CDR3 in DNA: TGTGCCACCAGCAGAGATAGGGTGACAAACTCTGGAAACACCATATATTTT. The V call is TRBV15, the J call TRBJ1-3; D is unclear. Germline loops: CDR1 LNHNV, CDR2 YYDKDF (reference sequence). The CDR3 totals 17 residues. The germline V and J ends were trimmed by 0 bases and 0 bases, with 12 bases remaining between them. Full variable domain (rest looked up from reference TRBV15 and TRBJ1-3): DAMVIQNPRYQVTQFGKPVTLSCSQTLNHNVMYWYQQKSSQAPKLLFHYYDKDFNNEADTPDNFQSRRPNTSFCFLDIRSPGLGDTAMYLCATSRDRVTNSGNTIYFGEGSWLTVV.

The gene calls are TRBV5-6 and TRBJ2-6; D remains unclear. Per the germline V gene, CDR1 is SGHDT and CDR2 is YYEEEE. V lost 2 bases and J 1 base, leaving 7 bases between the germline ends. This CDR3 spans 15 amino acids. For the CDR3, the DNA is TGTGCCAGCAGCTTCCGGGTTTCTGGGGCCAACGTCCTGACTTTC. This translates into CASSFRVSGANVLTF.

The chain couples TRBV11-2 to TRBJ2-1, with 10 bases lining up with TRBD2. V lost 5 bases to trimming and J lost 6 bases; unmatched junction nucleotides: 10. Germline CDR1 and CDR2: SGHAT and FQNNGV. This CDR3 is built from 16 residues. CDR3 sequence: CASSPTLAGVGNEQFF. CDR3 DNA: TGTGCCAGCAGCCCCACCCTAGCGGGAGTGGGCAATGAGCAGTTCTTC.

A single count supports this clone. The rearrangement uses TRBV2 and TRBJ1-5, with D unresolved. This CDR3 has 12 residues. Trimming pared 6 bases from V and 1 base from J, leaving 4 bases between. Germline CDR1 SNHLY, CDR2 FYNNEI. For the CDR3, the DNA is TGTGCCAGCAGGAAGAGCAATCAGCCCCAGCATTTT. This encodes CASRKSNQPQHF. Based on the CDR3 plus reference TRBV2 and TRBJ1-5, the full variable domain is EPEVTQTPSHQVTQMGQEVILRCVPISNHLYFYWYRQILGQKVEFLVSFYNNEISEKSEIFDDQFSVERPDGSNFTLKIRSTKLEDSAMYFCASRKSNQPQHFGDGTRLSIL.

A few counts support this clone. The chain joins TRBV15 to TRBJ2-7; tentative D call: TRBD2 (6 bases). Germline CDR1 is LNHNV and CDR2 is YYDKDF (reference sequence). This CDR3 is built from 14 residues. Trimming left V 1 base short and J 7 bases short, with 14 bases between. The CDR3 DNA reads as TGTGCCACCAGCAGAGGGGACTGGGGTGGTGAGCAGTACTTC. It encodes CATSRGDWGGEQYF.

The rearrangement joins TRBV11-2 to TRBJ2-3; TRBD2 matches at 9 bases. CDR1 is SGHAT and CDR2 is FQNNGV in the germline V gene. The CDR3 runs 16 residues. Trimming at V came to 5 bases and at J to 8 bases, leaving 14 bases not matched to a gene. The DNA of the CDR3 is TGTGCCAGCAGCCCAAATATTGCGGGAGGGAGTGGTACGCAGTATTTT. Protein product: CASSPNIAGGSGTQYF.

This sequence joins TRBV5-8 and TRBJ2-2, with TRBD2 matching 7 bases. CDR1 and CDR2 from the germline V gene are SGHTS and YDEGEE. This CDR3 region has 14 residues. V trimming: 4 bases; J trimming: 3 bases; junction bases outside the gene matches: 3. CDR3 coding DNA: TGTGCCAGCAGCAGGGACTATGACACCGGGGAGCTGTTTTTT. It translates to CASSRDYDTGELFF.